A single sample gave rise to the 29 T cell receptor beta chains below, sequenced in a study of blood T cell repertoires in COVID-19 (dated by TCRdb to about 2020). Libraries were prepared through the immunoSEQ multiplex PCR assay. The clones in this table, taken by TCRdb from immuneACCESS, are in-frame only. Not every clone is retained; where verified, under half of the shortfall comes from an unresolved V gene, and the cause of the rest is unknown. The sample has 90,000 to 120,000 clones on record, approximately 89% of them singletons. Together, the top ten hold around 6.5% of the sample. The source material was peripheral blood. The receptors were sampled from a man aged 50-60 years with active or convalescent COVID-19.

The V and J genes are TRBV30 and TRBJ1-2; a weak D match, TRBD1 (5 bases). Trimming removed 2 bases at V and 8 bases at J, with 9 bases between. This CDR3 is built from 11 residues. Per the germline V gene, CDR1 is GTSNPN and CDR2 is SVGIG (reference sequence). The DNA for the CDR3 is TGTGCCTGGAGTCAGGGTGGAGGCTACACCTTC. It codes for CAWSQGGGYTF.

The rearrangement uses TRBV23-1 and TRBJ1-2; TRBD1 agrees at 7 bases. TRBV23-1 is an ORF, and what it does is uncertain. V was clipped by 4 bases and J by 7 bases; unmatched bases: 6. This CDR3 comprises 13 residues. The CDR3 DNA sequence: TGCGCCAGCAGTCGCACAGGGGTGGGTGGCTACACCTTC. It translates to CASSRTGVGGYTF.

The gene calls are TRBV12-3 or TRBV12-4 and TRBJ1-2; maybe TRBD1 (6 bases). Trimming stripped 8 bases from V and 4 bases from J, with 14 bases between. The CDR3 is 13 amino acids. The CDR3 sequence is CASRPTGPYGYTF. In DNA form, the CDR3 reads TGTGCCAGCCGCCCGACAGGTCCCTATGGCTACACCTTC.

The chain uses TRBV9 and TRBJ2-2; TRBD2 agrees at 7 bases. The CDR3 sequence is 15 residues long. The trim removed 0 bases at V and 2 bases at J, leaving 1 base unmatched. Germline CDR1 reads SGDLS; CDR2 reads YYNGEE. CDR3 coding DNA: TGTGCCAGCAGCGTAGGGGACTACAACACCGGGGAGCTGTTTTTT. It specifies CASSVGDYNTGELFF.

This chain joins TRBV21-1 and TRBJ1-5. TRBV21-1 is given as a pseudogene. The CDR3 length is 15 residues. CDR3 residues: CASSKVSKLNQPQHF. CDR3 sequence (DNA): TGTGCCAGCAGCAAAGTTTCGAAGCTCAATCAGCCCCAGCATTTT.

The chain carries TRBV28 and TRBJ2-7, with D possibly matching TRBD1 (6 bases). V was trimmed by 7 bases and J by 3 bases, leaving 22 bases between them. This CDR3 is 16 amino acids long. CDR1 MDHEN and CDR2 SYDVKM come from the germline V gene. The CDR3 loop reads CASKTWKGDPLYEQYF. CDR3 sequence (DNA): TGTGCCAGCAAAACATGGAAGGGGGACCCCCTCTACGAGCAGTACTTC.

The CDR3 DNA sequence: TGTGCCAGCAGCGCGGACAGGGGGATGAATGAAAAACTGTTTTTT. The encoded protein is CASSADRGMNEKLFF. This sequence joins TRBV2 and TRBJ1-4, with 10 bases fitting TRBD1. V shed 6 bases, J shed 5 bases, and the junction held 6 bases outside the gene matches. Germline V lookup: CDR1 SNHLY, CDR2 FYNNEI. The CDR3 sequence is 15 residues long.

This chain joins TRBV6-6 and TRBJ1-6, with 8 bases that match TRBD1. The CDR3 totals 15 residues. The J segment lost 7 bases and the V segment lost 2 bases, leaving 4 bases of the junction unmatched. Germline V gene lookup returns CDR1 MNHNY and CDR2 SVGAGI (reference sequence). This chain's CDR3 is CASSYADRENSPLHF. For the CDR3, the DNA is TGTGCCAGCAGTTACGCGGACAGGGAGAATTCACCCCTCCACTTT.

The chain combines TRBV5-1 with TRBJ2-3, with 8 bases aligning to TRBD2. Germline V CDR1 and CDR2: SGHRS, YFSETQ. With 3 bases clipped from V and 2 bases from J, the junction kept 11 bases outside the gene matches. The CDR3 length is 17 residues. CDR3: CASSSRFGGRITDTQYF. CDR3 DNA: TGCGCCAGCAGCTCTAGGTTTGGCGGGAGGATCACAGATACGCAGTATTTT.

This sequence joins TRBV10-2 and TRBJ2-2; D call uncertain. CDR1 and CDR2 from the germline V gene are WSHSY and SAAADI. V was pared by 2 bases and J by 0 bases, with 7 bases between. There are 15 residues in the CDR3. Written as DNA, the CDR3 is TGCGCCAGCAGTGAGGGGCTACCGAACACCGGGGAGCTGTTTTTT. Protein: CASSEGLPNTGELFF.

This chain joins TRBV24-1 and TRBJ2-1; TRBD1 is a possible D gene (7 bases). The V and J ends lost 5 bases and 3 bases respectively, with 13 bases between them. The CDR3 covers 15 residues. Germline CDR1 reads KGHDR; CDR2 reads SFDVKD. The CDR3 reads CATSARQGGYNEQFF. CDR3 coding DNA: TGTGCCACCAGTGCGCGGCAGGGGGGCTACAATGAGCAGTTCTTC.

The chain's CDR3 is CASSLVASEAYEQYF. The DNA for the CDR3 is TGTGCCAGCAGCTTAGTAGCTAGCGAGGCCTACGAGCAGTACTTC. The V call is TRBV7-2, the J call TRBJ2-7, with a tentative D call TRBD2 (6 bases). This CDR3 contains 15 residues. V was trimmed by 1 base and J by 2 bases, leaving 12 bases between them. In germline, CDR1 is SGHTA, CDR2 FQGNSA.

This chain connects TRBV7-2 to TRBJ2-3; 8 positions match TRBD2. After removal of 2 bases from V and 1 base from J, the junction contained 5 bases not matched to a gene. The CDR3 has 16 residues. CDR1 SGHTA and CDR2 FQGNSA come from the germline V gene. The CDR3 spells CASSLYAGGGTDTQYF. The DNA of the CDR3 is TGTGCCAGCAGCTTATACGCGGGAGGAGGCACAGATACGCAGTATTTT.

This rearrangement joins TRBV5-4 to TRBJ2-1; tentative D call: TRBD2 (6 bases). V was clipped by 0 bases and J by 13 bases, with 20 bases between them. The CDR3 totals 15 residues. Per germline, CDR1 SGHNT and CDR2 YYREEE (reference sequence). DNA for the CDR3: TGTGCCAGCAGCTTGGATCTAGCGAGTAGTGGGGGACAGTTCTTC. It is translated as CASSLDLASSGGQFF.

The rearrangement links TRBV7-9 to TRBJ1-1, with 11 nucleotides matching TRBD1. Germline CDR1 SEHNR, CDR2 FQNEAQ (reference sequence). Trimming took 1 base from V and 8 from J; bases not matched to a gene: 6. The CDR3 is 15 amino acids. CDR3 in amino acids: CASSLGTGGAKEAFF. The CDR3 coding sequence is TGTGCCAGCAGCTTAGGGACAGGGGGCGCGAAGGAAGCTTTCTTT.

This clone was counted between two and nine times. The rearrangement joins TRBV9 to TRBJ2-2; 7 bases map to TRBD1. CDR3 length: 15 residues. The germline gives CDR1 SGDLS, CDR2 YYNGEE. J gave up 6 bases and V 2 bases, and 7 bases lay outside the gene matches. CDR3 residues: CASSVYDRASGELFF. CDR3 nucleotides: TGTGCCAGCAGCGTCTATGACAGGGCCTCCGGGGAGCTGTTTTTT.

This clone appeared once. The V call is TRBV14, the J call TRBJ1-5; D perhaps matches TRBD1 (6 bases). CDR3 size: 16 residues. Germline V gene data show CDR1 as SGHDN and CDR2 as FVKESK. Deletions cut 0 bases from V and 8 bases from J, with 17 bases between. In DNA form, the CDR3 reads TGTGCCAGCAGCCAAGATAGAGGGGGTGCCTGGAAGCCCCAGCATTTT. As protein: CASSQDRGGAWKPQHF. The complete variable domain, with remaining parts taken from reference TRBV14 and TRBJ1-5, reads EAGVTQFPSHSVIEKGQTVTLRCDPISGHDNLYWYRRVMGKEIKFLLHFVKESKQDESGMPNNRFLAERTGGTYSTLKVQPAELEDSGVYFCASSQDRGGAWKPQHFGDGTRLSIL.

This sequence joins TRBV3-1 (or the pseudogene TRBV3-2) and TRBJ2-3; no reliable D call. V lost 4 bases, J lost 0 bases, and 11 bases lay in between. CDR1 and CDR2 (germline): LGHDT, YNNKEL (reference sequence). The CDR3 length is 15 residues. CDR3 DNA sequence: TGTGCCAGCAGCCTCCTGACTTTTAGCACAGATACGCAGTATTTT. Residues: CASSLLTFSTDTQYF.

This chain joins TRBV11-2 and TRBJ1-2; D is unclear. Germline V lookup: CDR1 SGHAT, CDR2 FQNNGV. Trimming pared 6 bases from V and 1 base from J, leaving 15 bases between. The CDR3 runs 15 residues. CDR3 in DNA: TGTGCCAGCAGTCGAAACAGCGGTGGTAACTATGGCTACACCTTC. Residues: CASSRNSGGNYGYTF.

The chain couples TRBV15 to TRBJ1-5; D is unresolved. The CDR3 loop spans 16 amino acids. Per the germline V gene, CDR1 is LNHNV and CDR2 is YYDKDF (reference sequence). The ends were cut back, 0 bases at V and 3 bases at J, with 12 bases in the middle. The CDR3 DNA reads TGTGCCACCAGCAGAGACCGGGGAGCTCTCAATCAGCCCCAGCATTTT. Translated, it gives CATSRDRGALNQPQHF. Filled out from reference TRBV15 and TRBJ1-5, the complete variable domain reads DAMVIQNPRYQVTQFGKPVTLSCSQTLNHNVMYWYQQKSSQAPKLLFHYYDKDFNNEADTPDNFQSRRPNTSFCFLDIRSPGLGDTAMYLCATSRDRGALNQPQHFGDGTRLSIL.

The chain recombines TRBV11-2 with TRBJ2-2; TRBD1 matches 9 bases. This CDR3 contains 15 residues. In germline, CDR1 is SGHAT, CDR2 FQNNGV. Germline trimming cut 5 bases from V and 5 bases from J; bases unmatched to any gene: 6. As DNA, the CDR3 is TGTGCCAGCAGCCAGGGACAGGGCGTGACCGGGGAGCTGTTTTTT. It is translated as CASSQGQGVTGELFF.

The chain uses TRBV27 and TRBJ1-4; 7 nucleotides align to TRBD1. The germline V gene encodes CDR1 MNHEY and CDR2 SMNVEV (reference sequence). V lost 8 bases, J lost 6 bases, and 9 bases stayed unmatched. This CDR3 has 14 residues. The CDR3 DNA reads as TGTGCCAGCCCTAGACAGGGTACTGATGAAAAACTGTTTTTT. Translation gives CASPRQGTDEKLFF.

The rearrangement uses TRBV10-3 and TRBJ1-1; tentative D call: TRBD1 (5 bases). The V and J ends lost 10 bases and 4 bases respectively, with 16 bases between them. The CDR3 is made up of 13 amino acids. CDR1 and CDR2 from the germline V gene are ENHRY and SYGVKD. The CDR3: CATLPGLGTEAFF. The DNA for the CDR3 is TGTGCCACCCTCCCAGGGTTGGGCACTGAAGCTTTCTTT.

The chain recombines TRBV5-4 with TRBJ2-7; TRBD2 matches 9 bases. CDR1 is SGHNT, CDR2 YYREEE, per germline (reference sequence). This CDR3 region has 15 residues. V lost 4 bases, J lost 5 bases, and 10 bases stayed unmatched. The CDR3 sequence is CASSGGLAVGNEQYF. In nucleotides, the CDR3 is TGTGCCAGCAGCGGGGGACTAGCCGTAGGGAACGAGCAGTACTTC. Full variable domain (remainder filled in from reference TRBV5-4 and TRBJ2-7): ETGVTQSPTHLIKTRGQQVTLRCSSQSGHNTVSWYQQALGQGPQFIFQYYREEENGRGNFPPRFSGLQFPNYSSELNVNALELDDSALYLCASSGGLAVGNEQYFGPGTRLTVT.

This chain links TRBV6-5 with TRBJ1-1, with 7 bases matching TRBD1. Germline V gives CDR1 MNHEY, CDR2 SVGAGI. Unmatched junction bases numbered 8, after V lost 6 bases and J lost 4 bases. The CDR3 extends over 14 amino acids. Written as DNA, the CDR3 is TGTGCCAGCAGGCCTTCGACAGGGCTCACTGAAGCTTTCTTT. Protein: CASRPSTGLTEAFF.

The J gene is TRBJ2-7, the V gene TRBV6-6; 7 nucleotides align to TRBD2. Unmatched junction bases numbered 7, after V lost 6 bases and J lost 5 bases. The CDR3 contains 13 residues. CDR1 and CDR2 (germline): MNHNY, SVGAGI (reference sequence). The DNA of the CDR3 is TGTGCCAGCAGCAGGGAGGGCGGGGACGAGCAGTACTTC. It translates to CASSREGGDEQYF.

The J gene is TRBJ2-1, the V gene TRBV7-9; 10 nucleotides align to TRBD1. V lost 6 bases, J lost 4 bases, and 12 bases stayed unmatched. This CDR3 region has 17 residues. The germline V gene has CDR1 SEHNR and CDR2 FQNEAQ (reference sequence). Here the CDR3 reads CASSQPVGQGPYNEQFF. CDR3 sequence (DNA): TGTGCCAGCAGTCAACCCGTGGGACAGGGGCCATACAATGAGCAGTTCTTC.

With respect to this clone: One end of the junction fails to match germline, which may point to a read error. The CDR3 region has the DNA TGTGCCAGCAGACAAGGGGCAGAATATGAAAAACTGTTTTTT. Amino acid sequence: CASRQGAEYEKLFF. The chain joins TRBV4-2 to TRBJ1-4; D perhaps matches TRBD1 (5 bases). There are 14 residues in the CDR3. CDR1 is LGHNA and CDR2 is YNFKEQ in the germline V gene.

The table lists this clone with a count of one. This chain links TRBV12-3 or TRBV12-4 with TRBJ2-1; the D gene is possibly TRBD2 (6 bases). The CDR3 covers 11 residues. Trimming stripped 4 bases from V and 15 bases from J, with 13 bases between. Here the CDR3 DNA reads TGTGCCAGCAGTTCAGGAGGAGCGGGGTTCTTC. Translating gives CASSSGGAGFF.